This T cell receptor (beta chain) was retrieved from a study of vaccination effects on CD4 cells after COVID-19. The wider study: Post-vaccine specimens were collected at a median of 72 days following the second dose.

Germline CDR1 is LNHDA and CDR2 is SQIVND (reference sequence). V shed 3 bases and J 4 bases; nucleotides not matched to a gene: 3. The CDR3 has 14 residues. Study findings and constraints: Cross-reactivity toward common cold coronaviruses was confined to only 1 of 255 vaccine-induced clones in healthy vaccinees.

Using immunoSEQ multiplex PCR, the repertoire was profiled, and TCRdb retains in-frame clones only, with some absent. The repertoire includes 60,000 to 90,000 clones, approximately 82% of them detected once, and 1.2% sits in the top ten. In the case of this clone: Its antigen remains unknown.

Peptide-pool stimulation followed by sequencing identified expanded antigen-specific CD4+ clonotypes in the ViraFEST assay. Culture lasted approximately 10 days before CD4+ T cell isolation. As their vaccination, participants received two doses of either BNT162b2 or mRNA-1273. It was with about 10 IU/ml IL-2 and about 10 ug/ml peptides that roughly 2.2 million PBMC per well were cultured. Fresh IL-2-containing medium replaced half the medium on days 3 and 7. The origin of this receptor is a human donor who received a COVID-19 vaccine. The starting material was CD4+ T cells from PBMCs cultured with HCoV-229E spike peptides, obtained after COVID-19 vaccination. The chain has TRBV19 and TRBJ2-5, with 9 bases lining up with TRBD1. CDR3 sequence: CASSMTGGRETQYF. The CDR3 region has the DNA TGTGCCAGTAGTATGACAGGGGGGCGAGAGACCCAGTACTTC.